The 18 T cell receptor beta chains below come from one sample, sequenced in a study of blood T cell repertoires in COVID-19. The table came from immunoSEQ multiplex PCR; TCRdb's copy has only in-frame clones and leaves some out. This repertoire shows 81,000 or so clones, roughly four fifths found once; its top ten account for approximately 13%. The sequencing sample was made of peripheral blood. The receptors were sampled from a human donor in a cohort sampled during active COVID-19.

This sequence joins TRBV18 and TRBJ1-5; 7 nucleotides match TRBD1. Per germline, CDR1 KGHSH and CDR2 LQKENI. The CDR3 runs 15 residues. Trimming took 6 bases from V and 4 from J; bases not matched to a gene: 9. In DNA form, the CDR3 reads TGTGCCAGCTCCCCTGGGACAGTGGGAAATCAGCCCCAGCATTTT. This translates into CASSPGTVGNQPQHF.

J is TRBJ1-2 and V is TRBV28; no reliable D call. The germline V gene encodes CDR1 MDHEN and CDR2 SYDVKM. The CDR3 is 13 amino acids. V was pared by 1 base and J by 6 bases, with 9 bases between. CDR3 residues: CASSLSRIDGYTF. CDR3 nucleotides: TGTGCCAGCAGTTTATCAAGAATAGATGGCTACACCTTC.

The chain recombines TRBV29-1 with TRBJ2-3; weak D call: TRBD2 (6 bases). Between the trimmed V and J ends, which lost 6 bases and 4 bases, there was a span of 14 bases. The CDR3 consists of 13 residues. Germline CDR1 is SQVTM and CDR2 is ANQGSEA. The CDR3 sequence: CSVAEGSSDTQYF. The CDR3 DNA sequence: TGCAGCGTCGCGGAGGGTAGCTCAGATACGCAGTATTTT.

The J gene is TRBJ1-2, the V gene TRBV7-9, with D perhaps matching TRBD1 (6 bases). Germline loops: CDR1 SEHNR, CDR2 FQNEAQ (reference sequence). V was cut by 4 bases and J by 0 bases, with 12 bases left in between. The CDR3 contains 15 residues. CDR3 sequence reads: CASSSEDRANYGYTF. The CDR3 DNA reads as TGTGCCAGCAGCTCGGAGGACAGAGCTAACTATGGCTACACCTTC.

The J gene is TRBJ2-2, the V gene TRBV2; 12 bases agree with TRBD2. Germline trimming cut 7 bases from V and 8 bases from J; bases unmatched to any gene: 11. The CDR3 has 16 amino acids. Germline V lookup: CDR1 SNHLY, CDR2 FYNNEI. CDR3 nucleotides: TGTGCCAGCACCGCACTAGCGGGGGGACTGAAGGGGGAGCTGTTTTTT. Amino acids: CASTALAGGLKGELFF.

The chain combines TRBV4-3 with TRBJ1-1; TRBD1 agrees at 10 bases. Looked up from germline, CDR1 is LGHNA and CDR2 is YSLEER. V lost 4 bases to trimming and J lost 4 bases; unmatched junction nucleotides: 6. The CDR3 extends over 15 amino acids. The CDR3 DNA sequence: TGCGCCAGCAGCCCGACAGGGGGCTTTATCACTGAAGCTTTCTTT. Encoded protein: CASSPTGGFITEAFF.

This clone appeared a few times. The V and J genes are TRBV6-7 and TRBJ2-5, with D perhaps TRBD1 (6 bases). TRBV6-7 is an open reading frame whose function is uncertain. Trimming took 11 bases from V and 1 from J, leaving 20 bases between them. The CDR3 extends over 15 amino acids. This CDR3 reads CAGFSGTPSQETQYF. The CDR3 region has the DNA TGTGCCGGCTTTTCCGGGACACCTTCCCAAGAGACCCAGTACTTC.

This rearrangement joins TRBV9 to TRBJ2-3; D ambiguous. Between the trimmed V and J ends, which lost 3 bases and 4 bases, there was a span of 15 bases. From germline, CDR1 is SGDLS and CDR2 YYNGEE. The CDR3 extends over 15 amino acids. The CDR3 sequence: CASSATRLGADTQYF. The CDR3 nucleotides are TGTGCCAGCAGCGCCACCAGGTTGGGCGCAGATACGCAGTATTTT. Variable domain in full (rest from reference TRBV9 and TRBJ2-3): DSGVTQTPKHLITATGQRVTLRCSPRSGDLSVYWYQQSLDQGLQFLIQYYNGEERAKGNILERFSAQQFPDLHSELNLSSLELGDSALYFCASSATRLGADTQYFGPGTRLTVL.

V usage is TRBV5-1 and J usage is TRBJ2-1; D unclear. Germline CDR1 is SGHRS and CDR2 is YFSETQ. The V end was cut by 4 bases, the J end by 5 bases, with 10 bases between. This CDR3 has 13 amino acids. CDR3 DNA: TGCGCCAGCAGCCTGGTGCTAAACAATGAGCAGTTCTTC. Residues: CASSLVLNNEQFF.

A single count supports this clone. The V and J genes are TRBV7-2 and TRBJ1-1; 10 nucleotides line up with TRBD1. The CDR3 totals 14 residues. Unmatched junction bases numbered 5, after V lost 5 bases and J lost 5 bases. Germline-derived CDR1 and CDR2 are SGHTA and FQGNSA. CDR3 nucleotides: TGTGCCAGCAGCCAGGACAGGGGGAGAACTGAAGCTTTCTTT. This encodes CASSQDRGRTEAFF. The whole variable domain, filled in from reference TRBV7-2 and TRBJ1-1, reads GAGVSQSPSNKVTEKGKDVELRCDPISGHTALYWYRQSLGQGLEFLIYFQGNSAPDKSGLPSDRFSAERTGGSVSTLTIQRTQQEDSAVYLCASSQDRGRTEAFFGQGTRLTVV.

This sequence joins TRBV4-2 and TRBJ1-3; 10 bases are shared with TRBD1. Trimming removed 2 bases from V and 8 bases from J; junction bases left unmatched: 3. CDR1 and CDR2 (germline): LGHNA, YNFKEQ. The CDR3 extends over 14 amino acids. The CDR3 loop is CASSQSGTGDTIYF. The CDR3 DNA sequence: TGTGCCAGCAGCCAATCCGGGACAGGGGACACCATATATTTT.

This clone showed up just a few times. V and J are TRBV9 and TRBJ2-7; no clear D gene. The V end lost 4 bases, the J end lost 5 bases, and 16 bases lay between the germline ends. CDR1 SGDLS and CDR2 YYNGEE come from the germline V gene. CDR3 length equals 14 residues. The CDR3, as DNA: TGTGCCAGCAGCTTCGGGTCTTCACCCCACGAGCAGTACTTC. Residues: CASSFGSSPHEQYF.

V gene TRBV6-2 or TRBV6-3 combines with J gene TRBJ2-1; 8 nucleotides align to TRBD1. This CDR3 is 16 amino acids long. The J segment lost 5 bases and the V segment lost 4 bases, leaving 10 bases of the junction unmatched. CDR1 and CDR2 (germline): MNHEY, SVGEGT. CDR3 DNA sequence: TGTGCCAGCAGTTTACGCCGGGACAGGCTGAACAATGAGCAGTTCTTC. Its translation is CASSLRRDRLNNEQFF.

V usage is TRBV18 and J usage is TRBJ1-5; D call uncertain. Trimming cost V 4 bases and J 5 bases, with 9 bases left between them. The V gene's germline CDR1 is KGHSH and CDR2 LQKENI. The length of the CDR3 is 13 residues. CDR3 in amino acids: CASSQLLDQPQHF. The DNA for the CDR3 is TGTGCCAGCTCACAACTACTGGATCAGCCCCAGCATTTT.

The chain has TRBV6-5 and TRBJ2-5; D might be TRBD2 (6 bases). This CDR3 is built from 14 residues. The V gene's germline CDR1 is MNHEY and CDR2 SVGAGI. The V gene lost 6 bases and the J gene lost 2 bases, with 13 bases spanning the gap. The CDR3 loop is CASSRGRRQETQYF. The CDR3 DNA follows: TGTGCCAGCAGCCGGGGGAGGCGGCAAGAGACCCAGTACTTC.

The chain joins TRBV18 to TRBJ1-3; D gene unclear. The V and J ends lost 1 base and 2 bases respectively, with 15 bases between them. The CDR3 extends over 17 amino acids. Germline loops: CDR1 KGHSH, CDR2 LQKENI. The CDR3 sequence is CASSPLKGEAPGNTIYF. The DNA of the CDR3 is TGTGCCAGCTCACCACTGAAGGGAGAGGCCCCTGGAAACACCATATATTTT. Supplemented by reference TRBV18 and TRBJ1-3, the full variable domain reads NAGVMQNPRHLVRRRGQEARLRCSPMKGHSHVYWYRQLPEEGLKFMVYLQKENIIDESGMPKERFSAEFPKEGPSILRIQQVVRGDSAAYFCASSPLKGEAPGNTIYFGEGSWLTVV.

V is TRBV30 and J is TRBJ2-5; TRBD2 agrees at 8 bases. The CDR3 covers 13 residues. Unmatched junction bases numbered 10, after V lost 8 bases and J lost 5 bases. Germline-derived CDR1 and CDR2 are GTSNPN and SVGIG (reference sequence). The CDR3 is CARGGGGRETQYF. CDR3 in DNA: TGTGCCCGGGGGGGAGGCGGACGGGAGACCCAGTACTTC.

For the CDR3, the DNA is TGTGCCAGCACAAGACAGGGCGCAACTAATGAAAAACTGTTTTTT. Its translation is CASTRQGATNEKLFF. The rearrangement links TRBV2 to TRBJ1-4, with TRBD1 matching 7 bases. V dropped 7 bases and J dropped 0; count of bases not matched to a gene: 5. Germline-derived CDR1 and CDR2 are SNHLY and FYNNEI. This CDR3 has 15 residues.